The T cell receptor beta chain under discussion was sequenced for a study of shared clonotypes between healthy human individuals. The V and J ends lost 1 base and 9 bases respectively, with 15 bases between them. This CDR3 has 14 amino acids. Germline V gene data show CDR1 as SGHTA and CDR2 as FQGNSA. General study findings and limits: Tissues were not sampled, only blood, and their repertoires likely differ. Some naive CD4 clonotypes, roughly 4.7%, turned up in common across a handful of donors.

Genomic DNA per cell subset filled all wells of several immunoSEQ plates. The authors' processing: Owing to the provision of junction-only sequences devoid of quality scores by immunoSEQ, filtering differed. Produced via immunoSEQ multiplex PCR; TCRdb's table is partial and in-frame only. V and J calls and clone size are as listed in that table; D and trimming were resolved from the DNA. This table holds over a million clones, around 74% found once. With respect to this clone: As yet, its antigen is unknown.

This chain connects TRBV7-2 to TRBJ1-2; possible D gene TRBD1, 5 bases. The clonotype originates from a man between 18 and 29 years old in good health. Sequenced sample: memory CD4+ T cells sorted from blood. Subset: CD45RA-negative fraction. In nucleotides, the CDR3 is TGTGCCAGCAGCTTAGAAGGGACCGGATTGAGCTACACCTTC. This gives the protein CASSLEGTGLSYTF. The variable domain in full, completed from reference TRBV7-2 and TRBJ1-2, reads GAGVSQSPSNKVTEKGKDVELRCDPISGHTALYWYRQSLGQGLEFLIYFQGNSAPDKSGLPSDRFSAERTGGSVSTLTIQRTQQEDSAVYLCASSLEGTGLSYTFGSGTRLTVV.